This TCR beta chain was identified in a study of CD8+ T cells in alopecia areata. The CDR3 is 16 amino acids. Extracted RNA was reverse transcribed into cDNA, the sequencing template. Only in-frame clones appear in the TCRdb table, and some are missing; sequencing was by immunoSEQ multiplex PCR. The profile covers 180,000 or so clones, with roughly 60% appearing a single time and about 1.7% taken by the ten largest. This sequence originates from a human donor with alopecia areata. The chain joins TRBV21-1 to TRBJ2-7; the tabulated D call, TRBD1, remains unverified against the DNA. TRBV21-1 is annotated as a pseudogene. This specimen was CD4+ T cells sorted from blood, taken at week 0. Here the CDR3 reads CASSDSGTGVPYEQYF. The CDR3 nucleotides read TGTGCCAGCAGCGATTCCGGGACAGGGGTTCCCTACGAGCAGTACTTC.